The clone carrying this T cell receptor (beta chain) occurred many times. Its antigen remains unknown. Each donor was a healthy Caucasian. MiXCR, applied by TCRdb to the 5' RACE reads, yields one record per CDR3 protein. Among about 690,000 distinct CDR3 sequences listed, 5.5% to 7.5% were seen once. This sample is part of a study of identical twins. The germline V gene has CDR1 MNHNS and CDR2 SASEGT. With 8 bases clipped from V and 5 bases from J, the junction kept 14 bases outside the gene matches. The CDR3 loop spans 16 amino acids. Study-wide findings and caveats: Out-of-frame alpha sequences that twins shared showed excess low generation probability.

The sample taken for sequencing was naive T cells sorted from blood. The source of this sequence is a man aged 18 to 29 in good health. The chain links TRBV6-1 to TRBJ2-3, with 9 bases identical to TRBD1. This CDR3 is CASSLRGTGFRDTQYF. The CDR3 DNA sequence: TGTGCCAGCTCCTTACGAGGGACAGGGTTTCGAGATACGCAGTATTTT.